The rows below give T cell receptor beta chains drawn from one sample of a study of T-cell memory formation after mild COVID-19. TCRdb recomputed calls from the 5' RACE reads with MiXCR, one row per CDR3 protein. The data show some 160,000 distinct CDR3 sequences, roughly 13% seen once. Specimen: PBMCs or a T cell subset sorted from them (not recorded which). Source of these receptors: a man in his late teens or twenties who had mild COVID-19 (a few samples of this study predate the infection). Cell type and time point are not known. Each CDR3 is given with its conserved first and last residue. D genes are given only for firm matches. Clone size is stated in some rows and not others, as once, few, many or a class when expanded.

d_call: .; v_call: TRBV28; j_call: TRBJ1-6; clone_size: few; cdr3_aa: CASSQGWSSPLHF; cdr3_nt: TGTGCCAGCTCCCAGGGATGGTCTTCACCCCTCCACTTT
d_call: .; v_call: TRBV15; j_call: TRBJ2-6; clone_size: .; cdr3_aa: CATSRDRGTVGANVLTF; cdr3_nt: TGTGCCACCAGCAGAGATCGGGGTACGGTTGGGGCCAACGTCCTGACTTTC
d_call: .; v_call: TRBV9; j_call: TRBJ2-1; clone_size: few; cdr3_aa: CASSPGTSPLLYNEQFF; cdr3_nt: TGTGCCAGCAGCCCCGGGACCTCCCCTCTCCTATACAATGAGCAGTTCTTC
d_call: .; v_call: TRBV20-1; j_call: TRBJ1-1; clone_size: .; cdr3_aa: CSARVGGITEAFF; cdr3_nt: TGCAGTGCTAGAGTCGGGGGTATCACTGAAGCTTTCTTT
d_call: .; v_call: TRBV18; j_call: TRBJ1-1; clone_size: few; cdr3_aa: CASSPPRAVEVAEAFF; cdr3_nt: TGTGCCAGCTCACCACCTAGGGCGGTTGAAGTCGCTGAAGCTTTCTTT
d_call: .; v_call: TRBV7-8; j_call: TRBJ2-1; clone_size: many; cdr3_aa: CASSLYRGRYNEQFF; cdr3_nt: TGTGCCAGCAGCTTATACCGCGGACGATACAATGAGCAGTTCTTC
d_call: .; v_call: TRBV6-5; j_call: TRBJ1-6; clone_size: .; cdr3_aa: CASSYRVISPLHF; cdr3_nt: TGTGCCAGCAGTTACAGGGTGATTTCACCCCTCCACTTT
d_call: .; v_call: TRBV5-1; j_call: TRBJ1-6; clone_size: many; cdr3_aa: CASSETEDSPLHF; cdr3_nt: TGCGCCAGCTCTGAGACAGAAGATTCACCCCTCCACTTT
d_call: .; v_call: TRBV2; j_call: TRBJ2-5; clone_size: few; cdr3_aa: CASTGDVGETQYF; cdr3_nt: TGTGCCAGCACGGGGGATGTAGGAGAGACCCAGTACTTC
d_call: .; v_call: TRBV27; j_call: TRBJ1-5; clone_size: .; cdr3_aa: CASSRGGRGNQPQHF; cdr3_nt: TGTGCCAGCAGCCGAGGGGGAAGAGGCAATCAGCCCCAGCATTTT
d_call: .; v_call: TRBV5-1; j_call: TRBJ2-5; clone_size: .; cdr3_aa: CASSLSGRETQYF; cdr3_nt: TGCGCCAGCAGCTTGTCGGGTCGGGAGACCCAGTACTTC
d_call: .; v_call: TRBV27; j_call: TRBJ2-3; clone_size: .; cdr3_aa: CASSLTGGRPDTQYF; cdr3_nt: TGTGCCAGCAGTTTGACAGGAGGGCGCCCAGATACGCAGTATTTT
d_call: TRBD1; v_call: TRBV6-5; j_call: TRBJ1-4; clone_size: few; cdr3_aa: CASSRDRASEKLFF; cdr3_nt: TGTGCCAGCAGTCGCGACAGGGCCAGCGAAAAACTGTTTTTT
d_call: .; v_call: TRBV5-1; j_call: TRBJ2-5; clone_size: many; cdr3_aa: CASSLTGGQETQYF; cdr3_nt: TGCGCCAGCAGTCTTACAGGCGGACAAGAGACCCAGTACTTC
d_call: .; v_call: TRBV6-6; j_call: TRBJ2-3; clone_size: few; cdr3_aa: CASSYSTQATSTDTQYF; cdr3_nt: TGTGCCAGCAGTTACTCGACGCAAGCAACTAGCACAGATACGCAGTATTTT
d_call: .; v_call: TRBV28; j_call: TRBJ2-4; clone_size: .; cdr3_aa: CATSLAKNIQYF; cdr3_nt: TGTGCCACCAGCTTAGCCAAAAACATTCAGTACTTC
d_call: .; v_call: TRBV20-1; j_call: TRBJ1-6; clone_size: few; cdr3_aa: CSARAADSPLHF; cdr3_nt: TGCAGTGCTAGAGCGGCAGATTCACCCCTCCACTTT
d_call: .; v_call: TRBV4-1; j_call: TRBJ2-3; clone_size: few; cdr3_aa: CASSAAGTYTDTQYF; cdr3_nt: TGCGCCAGCAGCGCCGCCGGGACTTACACAGATACGCAGTATTTT
d_call: TRBD2; v_call: TRBV5-5; j_call: TRBJ2-1; clone_size: .; cdr3_aa: CASSLAQLAGANEQFF; cdr3_nt: TGTGCCAGCAGCTTGGCCCAACTAGCGGGGGCCAATGAGCAGTTCTTC
d_call: TRBD1; v_call: TRBV5-1; j_call: TRBJ1-1; clone_size: .; cdr3_aa: CASSLMIQGNAEAFF; cdr3_nt: TGCGCCAGCAGCCTGATGATACAGGGGAACGCTGAAGCTTTCTTT
d_call: .; v_call: TRBV7-2; j_call: TRBJ2-1; clone_size: .; cdr3_aa: CASSLVARSNEQFF; cdr3_nt: TGTGCCAGCAGCTTAGTAGCTAGGTCCAATGAGCAGTTCTTC
d_call: TRBD2; v_call: TRBV6-5; j_call: TRBJ2-1; clone_size: .; cdr3_aa: CASSYRSPVAGGVKQFF; cdr3_nt: TGTGCCAGCAGTTACCGGTCCCCAGTAGCGGGGGGGGTAAAGCAGTTCTTC
d_call: TRBD2; v_call: TRBV7-2; j_call: TRBJ2-3; clone_size: .; cdr3_aa: CASSLRPRVAGVADTQYF; cdr3_nt: TGTGCCAGCAGCTTAAGGCCCAGGGTGGCGGGGGTGGCAGATACGCAGTATTTT
d_call: TRBD1; v_call: TRBV7-2; j_call: TRBJ1-1; clone_size: .; cdr3_aa: CASSLVDRGPPSGTEAFF; cdr3_nt: TGTGCCAGCAGCTTAGTCGACAGGGGGCCCCCATCGGGCACTGAAGCTTTCTTT
d_call: .; v_call: TRBV20-1; j_call: TRBJ2-7; clone_size: few; cdr3_aa: CSLSGRAYEQYF; cdr3_nt: TGCAGTTTAAGCGGGCGGGCCTACGAGCAGTACTTC
d_call: .; v_call: TRBV20-1; j_call: TRBJ2-2; clone_size: .; cdr3_aa: CSARIVGTGELFF; cdr3_nt: TGCAGTGCCCGGATAGTAGGAACCGGGGAGCTGTTTTTT
d_call: .; v_call: TRBV20-1; j_call: TRBJ2-3; clone_size: .; cdr3_aa: CSARDPITDTQYF; cdr3_nt: TGCAGTGCTAGAGATCCGATCACAGATACGCAGTATTTT
d_call: .; v_call: TRBV24-1; j_call: TRBJ1-1; clone_size: few; cdr3_aa: CATSDANGGRTEAFF; cdr3_nt: TGTGCCACCAGTGATGCGAACGGGGGCAGGACTGAAGCTTTCTTT
d_call: .; v_call: TRBV3-1; j_call: TRBJ2-1; clone_size: many; cdr3_aa: CASSQDGPSEQFF; cdr3_nt: TGTGCCAGCAGCCAAGATGGCCCTAGTGAGCAGTTCTTC
d_call: .; v_call: TRBV12-3/TRBV12-4; j_call: TRBJ1-2; clone_size: .; cdr3_aa: CASTLGGYPRYGYTF; cdr3_nt: TGTGCCAGCACCCTGGGGGGGTATCCTAGGTATGGCTACACCTTC
d_call: .; v_call: TRBV29-1; j_call: TRBJ2-7; clone_size: .; cdr3_aa: CSVRGRIQYF; cdr3_nt: TGCAGCGTTAGGGGGAGGATACAGTACTTC
d_call: TRBD2; v_call: TRBV6-2/TRBV6-3; j_call: TRBJ2-1; clone_size: few; cdr3_aa: CASSYRTSGGEQFF; cdr3_nt: TGTGCCAGCAGTTACCGGACTAGCGGGGGAGAGCAGTTCTTC
d_call: .; v_call: TRBV20-1; j_call: TRBJ2-1; clone_size: few; cdr3_aa: CSASESSYNEQFF; cdr3_nt: TGCAGTGCTAGCGAGAGCTCCTACAATGAGCAGTTCTTC
d_call: TRBD2; v_call: TRBV7-2; j_call: TRBJ2-4; clone_size: .; cdr3_aa: CASSLEGTRPGKNIQYF; cdr3_nt: TGTGCCAGCAGCTTAGAAGGGACTAGGCCGGGGAAGAACATTCAGTACTTC
d_call: .; v_call: TRBV6-5; j_call: TRBJ1-2; clone_size: .; cdr3_aa: CASSGKGQGGYTF; cdr3_nt: TGTGCCAGCAGTGGTAAGGGACAAGGAGGCTACACCTTC
d_call: TRBD2; v_call: TRBV7-2; j_call: TRBJ2-3; clone_size: few; cdr3_aa: CASSLVPSGGTDTQYF; cdr3_nt: TGTGCCAGCAGCTTAGTCCCTAGCGGGGGCACAGATACGCAGTATTTT
d_call: TRBD1; v_call: TRBV5-1; j_call: TRBJ1-1; clone_size: few; cdr3_aa: CASSPGQGMNTEAFF; cdr3_nt: TGCGCCAGCAGCCCCGGACAGGGGATGAACACTGAAGCTTTCTTT
d_call: TRBD2; v_call: TRBV4-2; j_call: TRBJ2-2; clone_size: .; cdr3_aa: CASSSSGGANTGELFF; cdr3_nt: TGTGCCAGCAGTTCTAGCGGGGGAGCGAACACCGGGGAGCTGTTTTTT
d_call: TRBD1; v_call: TRBV6-2/TRBV6-3; j_call: TRBJ2-1; clone_size: .; cdr3_aa: CASSSGQGHNEQFF; cdr3_nt: TGTGCCAGCAGTTCGGGACAGGGCCACAATGAGCAGTTCTTC
d_call: .; v_call: TRBV20-1; j_call: TRBJ1-1; clone_size: .; cdr3_aa: CSASPQTDTEAFF; cdr3_nt: TGCAGTGCTAGTCCCCAGACCGACACTGAAGCTTTCTTT
d_call: .; v_call: TRBV18; j_call: TRBJ1-5; clone_size: .; cdr3_aa: CASSPGSPNQPQHF; cdr3_nt: TGTGCCAGCTCACCAGGCAGCCCCAATCAGCCCCAGCATTTT
d_call: .; v_call: TRBV4-1; j_call: TRBJ1-2; clone_size: few; cdr3_aa: CASSQSGRQAGYTF; cdr3_nt: TGCGCCAGCAGCCAATCAGGACGTCAGGCGGGCTACACCTTC
d_call: .; v_call: TRBV4-2; j_call: TRBJ1-6; clone_size: few; cdr3_aa: CASSQGGSMGAVNSPLHF; cdr3_nt: TGTGCCAGCAGCCAAGGGGGATCGATGGGTGCCGTAAATTCACCCCTCCACTTT
d_call: .; v_call: TRBV7-2; j_call: TRBJ2-3; clone_size: few; cdr3_aa: CASSLRVVADTQYF; cdr3_nt: TGTGCCAGCAGCTTAAGGGTAGTCGCAGATACGCAGTATTTT
d_call: TRBD1; v_call: TRBV10-3; j_call: TRBJ1-4; clone_size: .; cdr3_aa: CAISEAGQGDEKLFF; cdr3_nt: TGTGCCATCAGTGAGGCGGGACAGGGCGACGAAAAACTGTTTTTT
d_call: .; v_call: TRBV9; j_call: TRBJ2-3; clone_size: few; cdr3_aa: CASSPRQGNTDTQYF; cdr3_nt: TGTGCCAGCAGCCCCCGGCAGGGAAACACAGATACGCAGTATTTT
d_call: TRBD2; v_call: TRBV11-2; j_call: TRBJ2-1; clone_size: .; cdr3_aa: CASSLVAGRGGKWKQFF; cdr3_nt: TGTGCCAGCAGCTTAGTGGCCGGCCGCGGGGGAAAATGGAAGCAGTTCTTC
d_call: .; v_call: TRBV7-2; j_call: TRBJ1-5; clone_size: many; cdr3_aa: CASSLDGGGNQPQHF; cdr3_nt: TGTGCCAGCAGCTTAGACGGGGGTGGCAATCAGCCCCAGCATTTT
d_call: TRBD1; v_call: TRBV30; j_call: TRBJ1-2; clone_size: .; cdr3_aa: CAWSRVRQGHGYTF; cdr3_nt: TGTGCCTGGAGTAGGGTTCGACAGGGCCATGGCTACACCTTC
d_call: .; v_call: TRBV3-1; j_call: TRBJ2-1; clone_size: few; cdr3_aa: CASSREDSAYNEQFF; cdr3_nt: TGTGCCAGCAGCCGGGAGGATAGCGCCTACAATGAGCAGTTCTTC
d_call: TRBD2; v_call: TRBV4-2; j_call: TRBJ2-3; clone_size: once; cdr3_aa: CASSQSIAGGTDTQYF; cdr3_nt: TGTGCCAGCAGCCAGAGTATAGCGGGGGGGACAGATACGCAGTATTTT